These 18 T cell receptor beta chains were sequenced from one sample in a study of shared clonotypes between healthy human individuals. TCRdb's copy holds only in-frame clones and misses some; the assay was immunoSEQ multiplex PCR. The sample lists 650,000 to 700,000 clones, about 90% occurring once. Material for sequencing was memory CD8+ T cells from PBMCs. Sample subset: CD45RO+ cells pooled with CCR7-negative TemRA cells. The receptors derive from a man younger than 30 in good health. Some clones in this sample may be carry-over from other donors' samples.

The chain carries TRBV5-6 and TRBJ2-1; 14 bases align to TRBD2. The ends lost 4 bases at V and 6 bases at J; junction bases unmatched: 6. The CDR3 has 16 residues. Per the germline V gene, CDR1 is SGHDT and CDR2 is YYEEEE. The CDR3: CASSTGLAGGSNEQFF. CDR3 DNA: TGTGCCAGCAGCACTGGACTAGCGGGAGGCTCCAATGAGCAGTTCTTC.

The chain has TRBV9 and TRBJ1-1; TRBD1 matches at 7 bases. The trim removed 4 bases at V and 4 bases at J, leaving 4 bases unmatched. Germline-derived CDR1 and CDR2 are SGDLS and YYNGEE. This CDR3 spans 13 amino acids. The CDR3 loop is CASSTQGGTEAFF. The CDR3, as DNA: TGTGCCAGCAGCACCCAGGGGGGCACTGAAGCTTTCTTT.

This chain connects TRBV28 to TRBJ2-7; 7 positions match TRBD1. After removal of 3 bases from V and 1 base from J, the junction contained 9 bases not matched to a gene. The CDR3 sequence is 16 residues long. CDR1 is MDHEN and CDR2 is SYDVKM in the germline V gene. CDR3 region: CASSFPRGGPSYEQYF. The CDR3 DNA reads as TGTGCCAGCAGTTTCCCCAGAGGGGGCCCATCCTACGAGCAGTACTTC.

The table lists this clone with a count of one. The chain links TRBV19 to TRBJ2-5; TRBD1 agrees at 8 bases. Germline V gene lookup returns CDR1 LNHDA and CDR2 SQIVND (reference sequence). The CDR3 sequence is 14 residues long. The ends lost 5 bases at V and 0 bases at J; junction bases unmatched: 2. The CDR3 DNA reads as TGTGCCAGTAGTCAGGACAGGGACCAAGAGACCCAGTACTTC. It codes for CASSQDRDQETQYF.

The chain employs TRBV7-2 and TRBJ2-6; perhaps TRBD2 as D (5 bases). V lost 10 bases, J lost 3 bases, and 16 bases lay in between. In germline, CDR1 is SGHTA, CDR2 FQGNSA. The CDR3 loop spans 15 amino acids. The CDR3 here is CAIARDAGGANVLTF. The DNA for the CDR3 is TGTGCCATCGCCCGGGATGCGGGTGGGGCCAACGTCCTGACTTTC.

This clone is medium-sized (0.01 to 0.1%). The chain is built from TRBV13 and TRBJ2-7; 8 bases align to TRBD1. Germline V gene sequence: CDR1 PRHDT, CDR2 FYEKMQ (reference sequence). The CDR3 spans 15 residues. The V and J ends lost 4 bases and 5 bases, in that order; junction bases with no gene match: 10. In DNA, the CDR3 is TGTGCCAGCAGCTCCCGCGGACAGGGTAGAGACGAGCAGTACTTC. It translates to CASSSRGQGRDEQYF.

The chain employs TRBV28 and TRBJ2-7, with D perhaps TRBD2 (5 bases). The CDR3 is 13 amino acids. With 6 bases removed from V and 6 bases from J, the gap between germline ends came to 15 bases. Germline loops: CDR1 MDHEN, CDR2 SYDVKM. The CDR3 spells CASSRRVLLEQYF. In DNA, the CDR3 is TGTGCCAGCAGCCGGCGGGTCCTTCTCGAGCAGTACTTC.

The chain couples TRBV25-1 to TRBJ2-1; TRBD2 agrees at 14 bases. Germline V gene sequence: CDR1 MGHDK, CDR2 SYGVNS. The CDR3 totals 15 residues. The V gene end was trimmed by 7 bases and the J gene end by 7 bases; junction bases not matched to a gene: 6. The DNA of the CDR3 is TGTGCCAGCACCCGACTAGCGGGAGGGAATAATGAGCAGTTCTTC. Translated: CASTRLAGGNNEQFF.

In this sample, this clone is medium-sized. The chain has TRBV5-4 and TRBJ2-7; D gene ambiguous. V gave up 0 bases and J gave up 3 bases, with 10 bases separating them. CDR3 length equals 14 residues. Germline V gives CDR1 SGHNT, CDR2 YYREEE (reference sequence). CDR3 DNA sequence: TGTGCCAGCAGCTTGGGGCCATTCCTCTACGAGCAGTACTTC. The encoded protein is CASSLGPFLYEQYF.

In regard to this clone: Sequence at one end of the junction differs from germline and may be a read error. This chain links TRBV9 with TRBJ1-2; 9 bases are a match to TRBD1. Looked up from germline, CDR1 is SGDLS and CDR2 is YYNGEE. This CDR3 has 12 residues. The CDR3 bases are TGTGCCAGCAGCCACCAGGACAGGGGCGAAGCCTTC. As protein: CASSHQDRGEAF.

The chain recombines TRBV28 with TRBJ1-5; 7 positions match TRBD1. Germline values: CDR1 MDHEN, CDR2 SYDVKM. The CDR3 has 20 amino acids. J was trimmed by 6 bases and V by 3 bases; bases with no gene match: 23. For the CDR3, the DNA is TGTGCCAGCAGTTTCTATAATTTGATAAGGACAGGTGACTTCGGTCAGCCCCAGCATTTT. Its protein is CASSFYNLIRTGDFGQPQHF.

V gene TRBV27 combines with J gene TRBJ1-5; 8 bases are a match to TRBD1. Germline-derived CDR1 and CDR2 are MNHEY and SMNVEV (reference sequence). V gave up 5 bases and J gave up 7 bases; unmatched junction bases: 4. The CDR3 extends over 13 amino acids. The CDR3 DNA reads as TGTGCCAGCAGTCGCACAGGGGGGCAGCCCCAGCATTTT. Protein sequence: CASSRTGGQPQHF.

The chain employs TRBV14 and TRBJ2-1; 11 nucleotides line up with TRBD2. V was clipped by 10 bases and J by 3 bases; unmatched bases: 8. Germline CDR1 reads SGHDN; CDR2 reads FVKESK. The CDR3 contains 15 residues. Here the CDR3 DNA reads TGTGCCACTCAGTCGACTAGCGGGGACTACAATGAGCAGTTCTTC. Protein: CATQSTSGDYNEQFF.

The rearrangement joins TRBV7-9 to TRBJ2-5; D is perhaps TRBD1 (7 bases). Germline CDR1 and CDR2: SEHNR and FQNEAQ (reference sequence). CDR3 size: 18 residues. Trimming stripped 1 base from V and 4 bases from J, with 22 bases between. The chain's CDR3 is CASSLVMTRDRPRETQYF. The CDR3 nucleotides are TGTGCCAGCAGCTTAGTGATGACGCGGGACAGACCGAGAGAGACCCAGTACTTC.

Note on this clone: The sample holds other DNA sequences that translate to the same CDR3. J is TRBJ2-3 and V is TRBV29-1; TRBD2 is a possible D gene (6 bases). This CDR3 region has 14 residues. In germline, CDR1 is SQVTM, CDR2 ANQGSEA. Trimming shortened V by 4 bases and J by 0 bases, and 11 bases separated the two germline ends. CDR3 sequence: CSVAGGASTDTQYF. The CDR3 coding sequence is TGCAGCGTTGCCGGGGGTGCGAGCACAGATACGCAGTATTTT.

The chain joins TRBV27 to TRBJ2-1; 10 positions agree with TRBD1. This CDR3 region has 14 residues. The ends lost 7 bases at V and 6 bases at J; junction bases unmatched: 6. Germline CDR1 reads MNHEY; CDR2 reads SMNVEV (reference sequence). CDR3 sequence: CASNSGDRGNEQFF. CDR3 in DNA: TGTGCCAGCAACTCCGGGGACAGGGGCAATGAGCAGTTCTTC.

This CDR3 reads CAWTTGGDGYTF. CDR3 DNA: TGTGCCTGGACCACTGGCGGGGATGGCTACACCTTC. This sequence joins TRBV30 and TRBJ1-2; D unresolved. The ends were cut back, 4 bases at V and 6 bases at J, with 12 bases in the middle. This CDR3 is built from 12 residues. From germline, CDR1 is GTSNPN and CDR2 SVGIG (reference sequence). The full variable domain, rest sourced from reference TRBV30 and TRBJ1-2, is SQTIHQWPATLVQPVGSPLSLECTVEGTSNPNLYWYRQAAGRGLQLLFYSVGIGQISSEVPQNLSASRPQDRQFILSSKKLLLSDSGFYLCAWTTGGDGYTFGSGTRLTVV.

The chain combines TRBV27 with TRBJ2-5; the match to TRBD1 covers 7 bases. Germline V gene lookup returns CDR1 MNHEY and CDR2 SMNVEV (reference sequence). V shed 5 bases, J shed 3 bases, and the junction held 12 bases outside the gene matches. The CDR3 consists of 16 residues. The CDR3: CASSRKPDRVEETQYF. For the CDR3, the DNA is TGTGCCAGCAGTCGGAAACCAGACAGGGTGGAAGAGACCCAGTACTTC.